A single T cell receptor beta chain is shown here with its context. This receptor's antigen is unknown. There are no base qualities to consult, and no much larger clone falls within one base. The CDR3 spans 14 residues, from the cysteine through the phenylalanine. CDR3 DNA only is kept here, 42 bases in frame from base 1. V loses 4 bases of germline sequence and J loses 3 bases, and the interval between the two ends is 12 bases. The germline V gene supplies CDR1 MDHEN and CDR2 SYDVKM. The source of the sample is a study of cytomegalovirus exposure and HLA in healthy donors (dated by TCRdb to between 2016 and 2019). Concerning the study at large: A later analysis indicated that the 120 validation repertoires were generated on the platform also employed for the roughly 730 repertoires of the first cohort. The aim of the study was to test whether cataloging public T cell receptors could identify signatures of past pathogen exposure. Along with the approximately 700-subject first cohort, a separate validation cohort of over 90 different subjects was used. To predict cytomegalovirus infection status, the study brought together high-throughput TCR immunosequencing, statistical association of individual TCRs with disease status, and machine learning.

Libraries came from the immunoSEQ multiplex PCR assay. In the source study's methods: A statistical classification framework was developed to diagnose cytomegalovirus status using the catalog of TCR beta chain sequences. What TCRdb holds here is the immuneACCESS table cut down to in-frame rearrangements. Part of the clones is not present; checked against another copy, under half of the missing clones reflect an unresolved V gene, and the others are unexplained. V and J calls and clone size are copied from that table; D and trimming were computed from the DNA. A total of 100,000 to 150,000 clones appear in this sample, about 96% of them only once. The ten most abundant clones make up about 1.7% of the sample. Separate from the approximately 700-subject first cohort, the validation cohort of 120 subjects was the group to which the donors belonged. What the authors observed across the whole study: According to the authors, the approach could potentially be generalized to other disease states and immunological phenotypes. The validation cohort had no HLA typing available for a later analysis, so co-occurrence within that cohort was assessed over all 120 or so repertoires. A later analysis found that TCRs clustered in the first cohort also tended to co-occur in the roughly 120 validation repertoires, with more than 90% of cluster scores above 0. The study listed approximately 160 TCR beta chains as associated with cytomegalovirus. The classifier was reported to diagnose cytomegalovirus status with high specificity and sensitivity in both the original and validation cohorts. Three of the identified cytomegalovirus-associated TCR beta chains were confirmed in vitro to be specific for cytomegalovirus antigens. Most TCR sequences were observed very rarely across donors, whereas some public TCRs were present in many individuals.

Recombination connected TRBV28 to TRBJ2-5; TRBD2 could be the D gene, as 6 bases match. The sequencing input was PBMCs. This TCR was recovered from a man aged 18 to 29 in good health and CMV-seronegative. Here the CDR3 is given as CASSSAGPEETQYF. The nucleotide sequence is given as TGTGCCAGCAGTTCGGCGGGACCGGAAGAGACCCAGTACTTC.